The clone carrying this TCR beta chain has only a few counts. The sample comes from a study of blood T cell repertoires in COVID-19. Overall study context: PBMCs, B-cell-depleted T cells, or T cells were the source of the cDNA or gDNA that made up the material.

In the authors' workflow: Using reference gene primer amplification, nucleated cell counts were estimated. Generated by immunoSEQ multiplex PCR, the TCRdb table keeps only in-frame clones and is missing some. For V, J and clone size, that table is used; D and trimming come from the DNA. The sample consists of approximately 300,000 clones, 86% of them appearing once. The TCR originated in a woman between 45 and 60 years old with acute or convalescent COVID-19. The sample consisted of peripheral blood.

The CDR3 region has the DNA TGTGCCAGCAGCTTTGGGACATTACATAGCAATCAGCCCCAGCATTTT. Amino acid sequence: CASSFGTLHSNQPQHF. The V gene is TRBV7-9, the J gene TRBJ1-5, with a weak D call TRBD1 (6 bases). Germline loops: CDR1 SEHNR, CDR2 FQNEAQ (reference sequence). V lost 3 bases and J 0 bases, leaving 12 bases between the germline ends. The CDR3 runs to 16 residues.